These 30 T cell receptor beta chains share one sample of origin, sequenced in a study of blood T cell repertoires in COVID-19 (dated by TCRdb to 2020 to 2022). The receptor library was made with the immunoSEQ multiplex PCR assay. Imported from immuneACCESS, the table was reduced by TCRdb to in-frame sequences with V and J called. These copies leave out some clones; in studies compared against another copy, an unresolved V gene accounts for under half, and the cause of the remainder is not known. The sample table lists hundreds of thousands of clones, 70% to 90% of them with a count of one. Of the sample, 4.3% is held by the ten largest clones. Sequencing was done on a sample of PBMCs or T cells enriched from blood (not recorded which). These receptors were collected from a young man with acute COVID-19.

The chain combines TRBV27 with TRBJ1-6; no reliable D call. Per the germline V gene, CDR1 is MNHEY and CDR2 is SMNVEV (reference sequence). Trimming removed 3 bases at V and 7 bases at J, with 13 bases between. This CDR3 is built from 15 residues. The CDR3 reads CASSLGPRGNSPLHF. The CDR3 coding sequence is TGTGCCAGCAGTTTGGGTCCGCGGGGAAATTCACCCCTCCACTTT.

The sample holds a few counts of this clone. This chain uses TRBV2 with TRBJ1-1; 8 bases agree with TRBD1. CDR1 SNHLY and CDR2 FYNNEI come from the germline V gene. Unmatched junction bases numbered 9, after V lost 4 bases and J lost 5 bases. The CDR3 is 15 amino acids. The CDR3 region is CASSVPRQGWTEAFF. CDR3 nucleotides: TGTGCCAGCAGTGTACCCCGACAGGGGTGGACTGAAGCTTTCTTT.

This clone was observed a handful of times. The gene calls are TRBV5-4 and TRBJ1-6; TRBD1 matches 10 bases. Germline V lookup: CDR1 SGHNT, CDR2 YYREEE (reference sequence). The CDR3 sequence is 17 residues long. J was trimmed by 7 bases and V by 0 bases; bases with no gene match: 7. CDR3 coding DNA: TGTGCCAGCAGCTTGGAATTCCCGGGACAGGGGAATTCACCCCTCCACTTT. This encodes CASSLEFPGQGNSPLHF.

CDR3 loop: CASSSISGDTQYF. The CDR3 DNA reads as TGTGCCAGCAGCTCCATCAGCGGGGATACGCAGTATTTT. The chain has TRBV7-2 and TRBJ2-3; perhaps TRBD2 as D (6 bases). Per germline, CDR1 SGHTA and CDR2 FQGNSA. The CDR3 loop spans 13 amino acids. The V end lost 4 bases, the J end lost 6 bases, and 11 bases lay between the germline ends.

This clone has just a few counts. This chain joins TRBV18 and TRBJ1-4; tentatively, D is TRBD1 (5 bases). The CDR3 contains 14 residues. The germline V gene encodes CDR1 KGHSH and CDR2 LQKENI. Trimming removed 0 bases from V and 7 bases from J, with 9 bases in between. The DNA for the CDR3 is TGTGCCAGCTCACCACCGGTCGGGGGTGAAAAACTGTTTTTT. It specifies CASSPPVGGEKLFF.

This chain links TRBV12-5 with TRBJ2-2, with TRBD2 identical over 10 bases. The germline V gene encodes CDR1 LGHNT and CDR2 FRNRAP. CDR3 length: 15 residues. Trimming at V came to 7 bases and at J to 7 bases, leaving 9 bases not matched to a gene. CDR3 residues: CASAESGGAFGELFF. CDR3 coding DNA: TGTGCTAGTGCCGAAAGCGGGGGGGCCTTCGGGGAGCTGTTTTTT.

The chain uses TRBV7-9 and TRBJ2-7; TRBD1 aligns across 7 bases. CDR1 SEHNR and CDR2 FQNEAQ come from the germline V gene (reference sequence). The CDR3 is made up of 14 amino acids. With V trimmed by 1 base and J by 5 bases, 5 bases remained unmatched. CDR3 amino acids: CASSLVRGQNEQYF. The CDR3 DNA reads TGTGCCAGCAGCTTAGTAAGGGGGCAGAACGAGCAGTACTTC.

The rearrangement links TRBV7-3 to TRBJ1-6, with D possibly TRBD1 on 6 matching bases. The germline V gene has CDR1 SGHTA and CDR2 FQGTGA. With 5 bases removed from V and 8 bases from J, the gap between germline ends came to 13 bases. The CDR3 length is 14 residues. The CDR3 region has the DNA TGTGCCAGCAGCCCCAGGGGCGGCGATTCACCCCTCCACTTT. It translates to CASSPRGGDSPLHF.

This chain joins TRBV2 and TRBJ2-1; TRBD2 matches 10 bases. The V gene end was trimmed by 7 bases and the J gene end by 7 bases; junction bases not matched to a gene: 10. The germline V gene has CDR1 SNHLY and CDR2 FYNNEI. The CDR3 runs 15 residues. In DNA, the CDR3 is TGTGCCAGCACCCGACTAGCGGGTCTTCATAATGAGCAGTTCTTC. This gives the protein CASTRLAGLHNEQFF.

The genes are TRBV9 and TRBJ2-7, with D hard to call. The CDR3 length is 13 residues. Germline values: CDR1 SGDLS, CDR2 YYNGEE. Trimming pared 0 bases from V and 1 base from J, leaving 5 bases between. The CDR3 loop reads CASSVGTSYEQYF. CDR3 bases: TGTGCCAGCAGCGTAGGTACTTCCTACGAGCAGTACTTC. Filled out from reference TRBV9 and TRBJ2-7, the complete variable domain reads DSGVTQTPKHLITATGQRVTLRCSPRSGDLSVYWYQQSLDQGLQFLIQYYNGEERAKGNILERFSAQQFPDLHSELNLSSLELGDSALYFCASSVGTSYEQYFGPGTRLTVT.

This chain links TRBV7-9 with TRBJ1-2, with a tentative D call TRBD1 (5 bases). This CDR3 is 12 amino acids long. Germline values: CDR1 SEHNR, CDR2 FQNEAQ (reference sequence). Trimming took 3 bases from V and 7 from J, leaving 9 bases between them. CDR3 sequence reads: CASSLSDIGYTF. CDR3 sequence (DNA): TGTGCCAGCAGCTTGTCGGACATTGGCTACACCTTC.

The chain uses TRBV29-1 and TRBJ1-6, with 8 bases aligning to TRBD1. With V trimmed by 3 bases and J by 4 bases, 2 bases remained unmatched. The CDR3 consists of 14 residues. The V gene's germline CDR1 is SQVTM and CDR2 ANQGSEA. CDR3: CSVEDREYNSPLHF. Written as DNA, the CDR3 is TGCAGCGTTGAGGACAGGGAGTATAATTCACCCCTCCACTTT. The whole variable domain, remainder taken from reference TRBV29-1 and TRBJ1-6, is SAVISQKPSRDICQRGTSLTIQCQVDSQVTMMFWYRQQPGQSLTLIATANQGSEATYESGFVIDKFPISRPNLTFSTLTVSNMSPEDSSIYLCSVEDREYNSPLHFGNGTRLTVT.

The chain uses TRBV5-1 and TRBJ1-1; TRBD1 aligns across 9 bases. Per the germline V gene, CDR1 is SGHRS and CDR2 is YFSETQ. This CDR3 region has 15 residues. The V gene end was trimmed by 4 bases and the J gene end by 6 bases; junction bases not matched to a gene: 10. The CDR3 reads CASSAKPNRGPEAFF. CDR3 coding DNA: TGCGCCAGCAGCGCCAAGCCCAACAGGGGGCCTGAAGCTTTCTTT.

The CDR3 region is CASRCAGYYFPQHF. For the CDR3, the DNA is TGTGCAAGTCGCTGCGCGGGGTACTACTTCCCCCAGCATTTT. The chain links TRBV12-2 to TRBJ1-5. TRBV12-2 represents a pseudogene. The CDR3 totals 14 residues.

This clone has just one count. The gene calls are TRBV15 and TRBJ2-7, with D tentatively TRBD2 (5 bases). This CDR3 spans 12 amino acids. Trimming took 0 bases from V and 6 from J, leaving 6 bases between them. Germline loops: CDR1 LNHNV, CDR2 YYDKDF (reference sequence). The chain's CDR3 is CATSREGSEQYF. CDR3 in DNA: TGTGCCACCAGCAGAGAAGGGAGCGAGCAGTACTTC.

The chain recombines TRBV4-2 with TRBJ1-2, with TRBD1 matching over 8 bases. The germline CDR1 and CDR2 sequences are LGHNA and YNFKEQ. Trimming cost V 2 bases and J 7 bases; bases outside gene matches: 12. This CDR3 has 16 residues. The CDR3, as DNA: TGTGCCAGCAGCCAAAGCTTCGGCCAAGGACAGGGTGGCTACACCTTC. This gives the protein CASSQSFGQGQGGYTF.

The genes are TRBV27 and TRBJ1-5; possible D gene TRBD1, 6 bases. Germline lookup yields CDR1 MNHEY and CDR2 SMNVEV (reference sequence). This CDR3 comprises 14 residues. The V end was cut by 5 bases, the J end by 6 bases, with 14 bases between. CDR3 DNA sequence: TGTGCCAGCAGTCTCAACAGGGTCGGTCAGCCCCAGCATTTT. Its translation: CASSLNRVGQPQHF.

The chain combines TRBV7-6 with TRBJ1-1; D possibly corresponds to TRBD1 (6 bases). Germline V lookup: CDR1 SGHVS, CDR2 FNYEAQ. This CDR3 comprises 15 residues. Trimming cost V 5 bases and J 0 bases, with 13 bases left between them. The CDR3 region is CASSVQQGLNTEAFF. The CDR3 DNA reads as TGTGCCAGCAGCGTACAACAGGGACTGAACACTGAAGCTTTCTTT.

The gene calls are TRBV27 and TRBJ2-6; no definite D call. Germline CDR1 reads MNHEY; CDR2 reads SMNVEV (reference sequence). Trimming removed 4 bases from V and 0 bases from J, with 7 bases in between. This CDR3 contains 15 residues. The CDR3: CASSYTSSGANVLTF. CDR3 coding DNA: TGTGCCAGCAGTTATACAAGCTCTGGGGCCAACGTCCTGACTTTC. The full variable domain, its missing parts supplied by reference TRBV27 and TRBJ2-6, is EAQVTQNPRYLITVTGKKLTVTCSQNMNHEYMSWYRQDPGLGLRQIYYSMNVEVTDKGDVPEGYKVSRKEKRNFPLILESPSPNQTSLYFCASSYTSSGANVLTFGAGSRLTVL.

This clone was observed a single time. The J gene is TRBJ2-5, the V gene TRBV5-6, with D tentatively TRBD1 (6 bases). The CDR3 covers 14 residues. CDR1 is SGHDT and CDR2 is YYEEEE in the germline V gene. V lost 6 bases, J lost 2 bases, and 14 bases lay in between. The CDR3 nucleotides read TGTGCCAGCACCTCTCTAGGACAGCAAGAGACCCAGTACTTC. This codes for CASTSLGQQETQYF.

This clone was observed once. The CDR3 DNA reads TGTGCCACCAGTGAGGGGACAAGTACTGGGAATGAGCAGTTCTTC. Its protein product is CATSEGTSTGNEQFF. This chain joins TRBV24-1 and TRBJ2-1; D is possibly TRBD1 (6 bases). Germline CDR1 KGHDR, CDR2 SFDVKD. This CDR3 region has 15 residues. With 4 bases removed from V and 7 bases from J, the gap between germline ends came to 16 bases.

The rearrangement uses TRBV28 and TRBJ2-3, with D perhaps TRBD2 (6 bases). Germline CDR1 is MDHEN and CDR2 is SYDVKM. This CDR3 is built from 16 residues. The V gene lost 6 bases and the J gene lost 0 bases, with 16 bases spanning the gap. Here the CDR3 reads CASRSLASASTDTQYF. In DNA, the CDR3 is TGTGCCAGCAGATCCCTAGCGTCCGCGAGCACAGATACGCAGTATTTT. The complete variable domain, with remaining parts taken from reference TRBV28 and TRBJ2-3, reads DVKVTQSSRYLVKRTGEKVFLECVQDMDHENMFWYRQDPGLGLRLIYFSYDVKMKEKGDIPEGYSVSREKKERFSLILESASTNQTSMYLCASRSLASASTDTQYFGPGTRLTVL.

The rearrangement links TRBV5-1 to TRBJ1-1; D is uncertain. CDR3 length: 15 amino acids. Trimming cost V 4 bases and J 1 base, with 14 bases left between them. Looked up from germline, CDR1 is SGHRS and CDR2 is YFSETQ. Written as DNA, the CDR3 is TGCGCCAGCAGCGTCCTTGGAGAAGGGAACACTGAAGCTTTCTTT. Translating gives CASSVLGEGNTEAFF.

The rearrangement links TRBV15 to TRBJ1-1, with 7 bases identical to TRBD1. Unmatched junction bases numbered 3, after V lost 4 bases and J lost 4 bases. Germline values: CDR1 LNHNV, CDR2 YYDKDF (reference sequence). The length of the CDR3 is 13 residues. The CDR3 reads CATSIRQGTEAFF. The CDR3 DNA follows: TGTGCCACCAGCATACGACAGGGCACTGAAGCTTTCTTT. The full variable domain, with the rest looked up from reference TRBV15 and TRBJ1-1, is DAMVIQNPRYQVTQFGKPVTLSCSQTLNHNVMYWYQQKSSQAPKLLFHYYDKDFNNEADTPDNFQSRRPNTSFCFLDIRSPGLGDTAMYLCATSIRQGTEAFFGQGTRLTVV.

V and J are TRBV5-4 and TRBJ2-5, with D perhaps matching TRBD2 (6 bases). Trimming took 4 bases from V and 7 from J, leaving 20 bases between them. CDR1 and CDR2 from the germline V gene are SGHNT and YYREEE (reference sequence). CDR3 length equals 15 residues. The CDR3 coding sequence is TGTGCCAGCAGCACCGTAGCTGGAGGGGAGAGGACCCAGTACTTC. This gives the protein CASSTVAGGERTQYF.

The table lists this clone with a count of one. This chain joins TRBV5-1 and TRBJ2-5; 8 positions match TRBD1. The V gene end was trimmed by 5 bases and the J gene end by 2 bases; junction bases not matched to a gene: 8. The CDR3 is 15 residues long. CDR1 SGHRS and CDR2 YFSETQ come from the germline V gene. The CDR3 reads CASSPRGTGQETQYF. The CDR3 DNA reads as TGCGCCAGCAGTCCCCGCGGGACAGGTCAAGAGACCCAGTACTTC.

The rearrangement uses TRBV7-9 and TRBJ1-6; the match to TRBD1 covers 7 bases. Germline CDR1 is SEHNR and CDR2 is FQNEAQ (reference sequence). CDR3 length: 14 residues. V lost 6 bases, J lost 9 bases, and 8 bases stayed unmatched. The DNA of the CDR3 is TGTGCCAGCAGGGGCGGACAGGTCGTTTCACCCCTCCACTTT. This sequence encodes CASRGGQVVSPLHF.

The chain couples TRBV5-1 to TRBJ2-1; 7 bases are shared with TRBD1. Trimming removed 1 base from V and 4 bases from J; junction bases left unmatched: 5. CDR1 is SGHRS, CDR2 YFSETQ, per germline. CDR3 length: 15 residues. Here the CDR3 reads CASSLTGAEYNEQFF. The CDR3 DNA is TGCGCCAGCAGCTTGACAGGGGCAGAATACAATGAGCAGTTCTTC.

This clone was counted between two and nine times. The chain has TRBV5-6 and TRBJ1-2; maybe TRBD1 (5 bases). The germline gives CDR1 SGHDT, CDR2 YYEEEE. CDR3 length: 14 residues. Trimming removed 3 bases from V and 6 bases from J, with 15 bases in between. CDR3 nucleotides: TGTGCCAGCAGCTCTAAAGCAGGGATCCATGGCTACACCTTC. The encoded protein is CASSSKAGIHGYTF.

The chain uses TRBV6-4 and TRBJ2-3; weak D call: TRBD1 (6 bases). The CDR3 spans 14 residues. Germline CDR1 reads MRHNA; CDR2 reads SNTAGT. V was trimmed by 7 bases and J by 0 bases, leaving 11 bases between them. The CDR3 region has the DNA TGTGCCAGCAAGGGGACATCTAGCACAGATACGCAGTATTTT. The encoded protein is CASKGTSSTDTQYF.